What follows describes a single T cell receptor (beta chain). Its antigen is not identified. The CDR3 has 13 amino acids. Per germline, CDR1 SNHLY and CDR2 FYNNEI. The V and J ends lost 6 bases and 4 bases, in that order; junction bases with no gene match: 4. Amplification used 60 Vbeta primers and 13 Jbeta primers. The protocol was immunoSEQ multiplex PCR, while the TCRdb copy is restricted to in-frame clones and leaves out a portion. There are about 190,000 clones in the sample; roughly 81% occur only once, and approximately 3.1% lies in the top ten. This sample was taken from a study of cytomegalovirus exposure and HLA in healthy donors. Broader study findings: Accurate prediction of HLA-A and HLA-B alleles (for most subjects) was reportedly achieved from TCR beta sequences.

The specimen sequenced was PBMCs. The origin of this receptor is a woman in her thirties in good health and CMV-seropositive. This chain uses TRBV2 with TRBJ1-2; 8 positions agree with TRBD1. CDR3 amino acids: CASRGTGFYGYTF. For the CDR3, the DNA is TGTGCCAGCAGGGGGACAGGTTTCTATGGCTACACCTTC.